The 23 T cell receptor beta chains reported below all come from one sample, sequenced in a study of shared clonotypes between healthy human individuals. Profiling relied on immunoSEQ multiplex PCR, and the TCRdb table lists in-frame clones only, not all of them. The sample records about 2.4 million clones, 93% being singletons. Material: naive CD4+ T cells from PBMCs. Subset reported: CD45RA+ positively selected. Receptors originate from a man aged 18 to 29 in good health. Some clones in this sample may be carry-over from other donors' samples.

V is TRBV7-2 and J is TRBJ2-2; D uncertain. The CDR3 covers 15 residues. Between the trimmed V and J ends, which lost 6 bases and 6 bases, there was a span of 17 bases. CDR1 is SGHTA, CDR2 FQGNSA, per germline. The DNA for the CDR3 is TGTGCCAGCAGTCTAAGTATTAATTTCCCCGGGGAGCTGTTTTTT. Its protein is CASSLSINFPGELFF.

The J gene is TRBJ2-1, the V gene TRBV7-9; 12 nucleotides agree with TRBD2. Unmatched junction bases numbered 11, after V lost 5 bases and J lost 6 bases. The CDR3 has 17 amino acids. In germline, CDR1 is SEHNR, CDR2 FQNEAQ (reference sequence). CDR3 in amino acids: CASSPAPGLAGFNEQFF. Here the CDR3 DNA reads TGTGCCAGCAGCCCAGCTCCGGGACTAGCGGGCTTCAATGAGCAGTTCTTC.

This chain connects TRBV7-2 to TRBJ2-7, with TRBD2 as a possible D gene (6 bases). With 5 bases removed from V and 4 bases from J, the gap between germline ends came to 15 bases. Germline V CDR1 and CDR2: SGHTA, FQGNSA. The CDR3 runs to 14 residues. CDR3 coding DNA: TGTGCCAGCAGCCTGAAGGGACTCCTATACGAGCAGTACTTC. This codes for CASSLKGLLYEQYF.

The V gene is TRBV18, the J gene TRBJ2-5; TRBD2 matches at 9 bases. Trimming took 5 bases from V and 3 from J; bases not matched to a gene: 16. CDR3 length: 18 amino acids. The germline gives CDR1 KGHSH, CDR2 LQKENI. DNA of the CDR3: TGTGCCAGCTCATCCTTCCAGACTAGCGGTACAGCGAAAGAGACCCAGTACTTC. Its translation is CASSSFQTSGTAKETQYF.

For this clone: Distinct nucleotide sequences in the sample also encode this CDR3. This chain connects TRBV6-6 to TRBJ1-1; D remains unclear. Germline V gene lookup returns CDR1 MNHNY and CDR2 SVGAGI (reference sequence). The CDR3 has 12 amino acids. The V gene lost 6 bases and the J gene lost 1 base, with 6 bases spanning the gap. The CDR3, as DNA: TGTGCCAGCAGAGGCGGGAACACTGAAGCTTTCTTT. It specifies CASRGGNTEAFF.

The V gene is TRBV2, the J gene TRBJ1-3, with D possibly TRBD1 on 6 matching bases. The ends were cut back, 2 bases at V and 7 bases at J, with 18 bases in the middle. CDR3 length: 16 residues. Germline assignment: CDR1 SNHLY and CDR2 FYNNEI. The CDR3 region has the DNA TGTGCCAGCAGTGAAATGGGGGCCCGCACCGGGAACACCATATATTTT. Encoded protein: CASSEMGARTGNTIYF.

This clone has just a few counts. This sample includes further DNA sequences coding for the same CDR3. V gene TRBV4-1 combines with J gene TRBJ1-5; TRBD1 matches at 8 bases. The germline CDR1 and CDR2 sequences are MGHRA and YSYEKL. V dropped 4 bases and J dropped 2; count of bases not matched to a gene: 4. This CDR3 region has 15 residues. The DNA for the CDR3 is TGCGCCAGCAGCCGTGGACAGGGAGGCAATCAGCCCCAGCATTTT. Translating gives CASSRGQGGNQPQHF.

CDR3 coding DNA: TGTGCCAGCAGCCAAGATGAACAGGACGACTACTACGAGCAGTACTTC. The encoded protein is CASSQDEQDDYYEQYF. This sequence joins TRBV14 and TRBJ2-7; D may correspond to TRBD1 or TRBD2 (5 bases each). Germline loops: CDR1 SGHDN, CDR2 FVKESK. Trimming left V 0 bases short and J 3 bases short, with 15 bases between. This CDR3 contains 16 residues.

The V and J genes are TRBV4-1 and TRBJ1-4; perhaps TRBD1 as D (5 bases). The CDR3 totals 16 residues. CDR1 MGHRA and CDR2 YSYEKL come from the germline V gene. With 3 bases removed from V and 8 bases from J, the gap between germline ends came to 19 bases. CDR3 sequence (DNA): TGCGCCAGCAGCCAGGTCACAGGTTGGAGTTACGAAAAACTGTTTTTT. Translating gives CASSQVTGWSYEKLFF.

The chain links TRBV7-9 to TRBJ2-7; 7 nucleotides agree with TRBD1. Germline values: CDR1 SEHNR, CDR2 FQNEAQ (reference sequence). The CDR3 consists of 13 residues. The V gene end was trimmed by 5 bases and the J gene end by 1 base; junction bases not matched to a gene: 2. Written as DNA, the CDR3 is TGTGCCAGCAGCGACAGGGTTTCCTACGAGCAGTACTTC. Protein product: CASSDRVSYEQYF. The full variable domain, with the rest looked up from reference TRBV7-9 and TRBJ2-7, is DTGVSQNPRHKITKRGQNVTFRCDPISEHNRLYWYRQTLGQGPEFLTYFQNEAQLEKSRLLSDRFSAERPKGSFSTLEIQRTEQGDSAMYLCASSDRVSYEQYFGPGTRLTVT.

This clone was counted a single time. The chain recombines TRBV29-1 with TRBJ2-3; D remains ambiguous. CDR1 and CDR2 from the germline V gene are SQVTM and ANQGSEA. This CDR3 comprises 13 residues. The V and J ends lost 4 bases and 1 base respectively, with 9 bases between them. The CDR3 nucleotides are TGCAGCGTTGGTTACACCGGCACAGATACGCAGTATTTT. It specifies CSVGYTGTDTQYF.

The CDR3 DNA follows: TGCGCCAGCAGCTTGTCGAGAGGCCAAGAGACCCAGTACTTC. Translating gives CASSLSRGQETQYF. This chain uses TRBV5-1 with TRBJ2-5; the D is unclear. Deletions cut 1 base from V and 1 base from J, with 8 bases between. The CDR3 spans 14 residues. The germline gives CDR1 SGHRS, CDR2 YFSETQ.

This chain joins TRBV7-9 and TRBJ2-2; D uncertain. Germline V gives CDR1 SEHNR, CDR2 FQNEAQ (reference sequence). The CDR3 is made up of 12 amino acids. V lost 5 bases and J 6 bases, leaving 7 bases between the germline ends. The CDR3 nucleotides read TGTGCCAGCAGCCGACACCCCGGGGAGCTGTTTTTT. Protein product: CASSRHPGELFF.

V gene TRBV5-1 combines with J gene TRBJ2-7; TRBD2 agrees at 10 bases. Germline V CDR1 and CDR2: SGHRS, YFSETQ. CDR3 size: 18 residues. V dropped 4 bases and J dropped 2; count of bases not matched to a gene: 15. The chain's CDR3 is CASSQKREGASGAYEQYF. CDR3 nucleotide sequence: TGCGCCAGCAGCCAAAAGCGGGAGGGAGCTTCTGGGGCCTACGAGCAGTACTTC.

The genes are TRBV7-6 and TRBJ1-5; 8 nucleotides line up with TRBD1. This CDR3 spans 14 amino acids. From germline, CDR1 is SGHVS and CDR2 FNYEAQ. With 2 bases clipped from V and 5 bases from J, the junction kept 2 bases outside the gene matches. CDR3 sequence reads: CASSLQGADQPQHF. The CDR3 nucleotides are TGTGCCAGCAGCTTACAGGGGGCGGATCAGCCCCAGCATTTT.

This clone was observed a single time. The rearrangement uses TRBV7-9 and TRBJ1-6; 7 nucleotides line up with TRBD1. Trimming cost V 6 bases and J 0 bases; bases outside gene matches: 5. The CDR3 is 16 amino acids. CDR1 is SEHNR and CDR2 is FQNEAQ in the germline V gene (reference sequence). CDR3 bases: TGTGCCAGCAGTAAACAGGGGAGCTCCTATAATTCACCCCTCCACTTT. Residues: CASSKQGSSYNSPLHF. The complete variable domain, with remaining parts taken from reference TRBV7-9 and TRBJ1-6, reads DTGVSQNPRHKITKRGQNVTFRCDPISEHNRLYWYRQTLGQGPEFLTYFQNEAQLEKSRLLSDRFSAERPKGSFSTLEIQRTEQGDSAMYLCASSKQGSSYNSPLHFGNGTRLTVT.

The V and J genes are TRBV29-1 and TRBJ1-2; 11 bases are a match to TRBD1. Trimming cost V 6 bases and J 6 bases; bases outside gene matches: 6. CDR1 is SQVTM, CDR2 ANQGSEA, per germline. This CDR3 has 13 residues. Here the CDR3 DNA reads TGCAGCGTGTGGGGACAGGGGGTTAATGGCTACACCTTC. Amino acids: CSVWGQGVNGYTF.

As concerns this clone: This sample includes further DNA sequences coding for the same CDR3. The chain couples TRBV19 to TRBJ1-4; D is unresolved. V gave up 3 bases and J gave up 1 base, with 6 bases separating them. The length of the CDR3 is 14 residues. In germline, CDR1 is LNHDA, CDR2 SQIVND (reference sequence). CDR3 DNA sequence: TGTGCCAGTAGTATTACCGGAACTAATGAAAAACTGTTTTTT. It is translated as CASSITGTNEKLFF. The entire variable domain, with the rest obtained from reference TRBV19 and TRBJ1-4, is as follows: DGGITQSPKYLFRKEGQNVTLSCEQNLNHDAMYWYRQDPGQGLRLIYYSQIVNDFQKGDIAEGYSVSREKKESFPLTVTSAQKNPTAFYLCASSITGTNEKLFFGSGTQLSVL.

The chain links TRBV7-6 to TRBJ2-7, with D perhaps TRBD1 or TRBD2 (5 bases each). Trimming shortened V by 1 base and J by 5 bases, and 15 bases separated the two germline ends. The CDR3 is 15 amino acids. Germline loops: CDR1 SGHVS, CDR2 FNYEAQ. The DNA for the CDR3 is TGTGCCAGCAGCTTAGGGGGATCCTGGGGGAACGAGCAGTACTTC. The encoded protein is CASSLGGSWGNEQYF.

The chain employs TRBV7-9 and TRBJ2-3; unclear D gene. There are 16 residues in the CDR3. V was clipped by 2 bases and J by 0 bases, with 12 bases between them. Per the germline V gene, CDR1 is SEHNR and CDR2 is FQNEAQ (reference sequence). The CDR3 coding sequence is TGTGCCAGCAGCTTAACGGTGTTCGCTAGCACAGATACGCAGTATTTT. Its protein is CASSLTVFASTDTQYF.

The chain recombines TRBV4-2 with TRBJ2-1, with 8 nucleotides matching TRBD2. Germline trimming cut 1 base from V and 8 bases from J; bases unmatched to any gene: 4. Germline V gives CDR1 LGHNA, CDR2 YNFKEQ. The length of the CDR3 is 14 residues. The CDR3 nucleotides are TGTGCCAGCAGCCAAGTCCGGACTAGCTATGAGCAGTTCTTC. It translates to CASSQVRTSYEQFF.

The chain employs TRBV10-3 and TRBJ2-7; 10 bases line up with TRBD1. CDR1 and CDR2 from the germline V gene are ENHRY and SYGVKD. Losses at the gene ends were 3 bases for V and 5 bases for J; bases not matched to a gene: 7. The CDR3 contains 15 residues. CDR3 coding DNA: TGTGCCATCAGTGACCCTGGAGGGACAGGGGACGAGCAGTACTTC. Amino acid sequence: CAISDPGGTGDEQYF.

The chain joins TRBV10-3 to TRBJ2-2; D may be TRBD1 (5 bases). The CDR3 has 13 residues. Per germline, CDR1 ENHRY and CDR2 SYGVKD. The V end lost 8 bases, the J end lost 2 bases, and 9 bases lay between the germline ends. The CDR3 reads CAILQANTGELFF. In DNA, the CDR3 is TGTGCCATCTTACAGGCTAACACCGGGGAGCTGTTTTTT.